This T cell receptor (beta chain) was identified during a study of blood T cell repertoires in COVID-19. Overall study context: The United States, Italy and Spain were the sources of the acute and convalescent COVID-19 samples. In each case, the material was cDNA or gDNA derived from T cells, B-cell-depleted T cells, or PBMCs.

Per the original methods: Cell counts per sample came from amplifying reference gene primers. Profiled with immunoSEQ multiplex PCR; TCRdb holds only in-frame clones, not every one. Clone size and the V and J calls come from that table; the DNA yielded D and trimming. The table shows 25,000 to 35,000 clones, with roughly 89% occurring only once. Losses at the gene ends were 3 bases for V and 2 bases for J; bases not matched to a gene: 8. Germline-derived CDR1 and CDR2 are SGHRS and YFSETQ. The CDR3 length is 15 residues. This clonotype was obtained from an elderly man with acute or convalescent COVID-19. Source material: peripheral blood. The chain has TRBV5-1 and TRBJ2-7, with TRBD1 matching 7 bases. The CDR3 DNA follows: TGCGCCAGCAGCTGGGGGACAGCCTTTCCCTACGAGCAGTACTTC. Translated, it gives CASSWGTAFPYEQYF.